This T cell receptor (beta chain) stems from a study of breast tumors, draining lymph nodes, adjacent tissues. A single record per CDR3 protein comes from TCRdb applying MiXCR to the multiplex PCR reads. In the table there are tens of thousands of distinct CDR3 sequences, about 27% of which are singletons. The table lists this clonotype with many counts. Axillary draining lymph nodes of breast cancer patients supplied the node samples. The J segment lost 7 bases and the V segment lost 6 bases, leaving 11 bases of the junction unmatched. This CDR3 region has 14 residues. Germline assignment: CDR1 MRHNA and CDR2 SNTAGT.

J is TRBJ1-2 and V is TRBV6-4, with 7 bases fitting TRBD1. The receptor was derived from a female donor with breast cancer. Some clones in this sample may be carry-over from other donors' samples. Sequencing used axillary lymph node tissue. The DNA of the CDR3 is TGTGCCAGCAGCACCTCTACAGGGGAGAGTGGCTACACCTTC. Translation: CASSTSTGESGYTF.